This T cell receptor (beta chain) was found in a study of T cell responses to AZD1222 COVID-19 vaccine. CDR1 is LGHDT and CDR2 is YNNKEL in the germline V gene (reference sequence). This CDR3 contains 13 residues. Trimming removed 4 bases from V and 4 bases from J; junction bases left unmatched: 1. Measured with immunoSEQ multiplex PCR; TCRdb has only the in-frame clones, and not every one. The sample gives some 100,000 clones, approximately 90% of which show up once; 2.5% to 3.5% is in the top ten. This chain uses TRBV3-1 (or the pseudogene TRBV3-2) with TRBJ2-3; 8 bases agree with TRBD2. The starting material was peripheral blood, obtained 28 days after the second AZD1222 dose. The receptor was derived from an adult who received the AZD1222 COVID-19 vaccine. CDR3 coding DNA: TGTGCCAGCAGCCTGGGACTAGCAGATACGCAGTATTTT. Its protein product is CASSLGLADTQYF.